This is a list of T cell receptor beta chains from one sample in a study of human T cells and chemical hapten exposure. TCRdb recomputed calls from the RACE reads with MiXCR, one row per CDR3 protein. The sample has some 110,000 distinct CDR3 sequences; about 34% are singletons. The material was whole blood, obtained in connection with sensitization to the hapten diphenylcyclopropenone (DPC). The source is a man aged 35 to 55 with alopecia areata. Some clones in this sample may be carry-over from other donors' samples. CDR3s include the opening cysteine and the closing phenylalanine or tryptophan. The D gene is left open where the match is weak. Some rows mark clone size as missing; the rest say once, few, many or name a class of expanded clone.

J	size	D	V	length	CDR3	DNA
TRBJ2-3	NA	TRBD2	TRBV5-1	16	CASSTGLAGPTDTQYF	TGCGCCAGCAGCACGGGACTAGCGGGACCTACAGATACGCAGTATTTT
TRBJ2-3	NA	TRBD2	TRBV29-1	16	CSVNIWLAGVKDTQYF	TGCAGCGTTAATATTTGGCTAGCGGGAGTAAAAGATACGCAGTATTTT
TRBJ2-5	few	NA	TRBV28	14	CASRNPGGVETQYF	TGTGCCAGCAGAAACCCCGGAGGGGTAGAGACCCAGTACTTC
TRBJ2-3	few	TRBD2	TRBV11-2	17	CASSLRAGGRARDTQYF	TGTGCCAGCAGCTTAAGGGCTGGCGGGAGGGCCCGTGATACGCAGTATTTT
TRBJ1-4	NA	NA	TRBV12-3/TRBV12-4	12	CASSYEQEKLFF	TGTGCCAGCAGCTATGAGCAGGAAAAACTGTTTTTT
TRBJ2-1	once	TRBD2	TRBV6-5	19	CASSYSGTSGSRVYNEQFF	TGTGCCAGCAGTTACTCTGGGACTAGCGGGAGCAGGGTCTACAATGAGCAGTTCTTC
TRBJ2-7	few	TRBD2	TRBV10-3	16	CAIRPTSGRTLDEQYF	TGTGCCATCAGACCGACTAGCGGGAGGACCTTAGACGAGCAGTACTTC
TRBJ2-1	NA	TRBD2	TRBV6-2/TRBV6-3	14	CASLSGRNYNEQFF	TGTGCCAGCTTAAGCGGGAGGAATTACAATGAGCAGTTCTTC
TRBJ2-2	NA	NA	TRBV11-2	14	CASSLVQFTGELFF	TGTGCCAGCAGCTTAGTACAGTTCACCGGGGAGCTGTTTTTT
TRBJ2-1	few	NA	TRBV28	14	CASSLVGSFNEQFF	TGTGCCAGCAGTTTGGTTGGCAGTTTCAATGAGCAGTTCTTC
TRBJ2-5	NA	TRBD1	TRBV12-3/TRBV12-4	12	CASRLRGETQYF	TGTGCCAGCAGGCTCAGGGGGGAGACCCAGTACTTC
TRBJ2-3	NA	TRBD1	TRBV6-5	18	CASSYGTGEISSTDTQYF	TGTGCCAGCAGTTACGGGACAGGGGAAATCTCTAGCACAGATACGCAGTATTTT
TRBJ2-7	NA	TRBD1	TRBV5-1	16	CASSAGTGGVTYEQYF	TGCGCCAGCAGCGCCGGGACAGGGGGCGTAACCTACGAGCAGTACTTC
TRBJ2-7	few	NA	TRBV7-2	14	CASSPRRGQNEQYF	TGTGCCAGCAGCCCTCGGCGGGGGCAAAACGAGCAGTACTTC
TRBJ2-7	NA	NA	TRBV5-4	15	CASSLAELGSHEQYF	TGTGCCAGCAGCTTGGCCGAACTAGGTAGCCACGAGCAGTACTTC
TRBJ1-1	NA	NA	TRBV12-3/TRBV12-4	14	CASSRWGADTEAFF	TGTGCCAGCAGCCGGTGGGGGGCGGACACTGAAGCTTTCTTT
TRBJ2-3	NA	NA	TRBV27	13	CASSFSTTDTQYF	TGTGCCAGCAGTTTTTCGACCACAGATACGCAGTATTTT
TRBJ2-3	NA	NA	TRBV20-1	13	CSARVTTTDTQYF	TGCAGTGCTAGAGTGACTACTACAGATACGCAGTATTTT
TRBJ2-1	NA	NA	TRBV12-3/TRBV12-4	13	CASRPGTHDEQFF	TGTGCCAGCAGGCCCGGGACTCACGATGAGCAGTTCTTC
TRBJ2-4	NA	NA	TRBV29-1	11	CSVEGYSVQYF	TGCAGCGTTGAAGGTTACAGCGTTCAGTACTTC
TRBJ1-6	few	NA	TRBV7-2	15	CASTQGISYNSPLHF	TGTGCCAGTACGCAGGGTATCTCCTATAATTCACCCCTCCACTTT
TRBJ1-3	NA	TRBD1	TRBV7-9	16	CASSLSRTGAGNTIYF	TGTGCCAGCAGCTTATCCCGGACAGGGGCTGGAAACACCATATATTTT
TRBJ2-4	few	NA	TRBV28	14	CASSLYKDKNIQYF	TGTGCCAGCAGCCTTTACAAGGATAAAAACATTCAGTACTTC
TRBJ1-1	NA	NA	TRBV7-9	14	CASSSFVENTEAFF	TGTGCCAGCAGCTCCTTTGTTGAAAACACTGAAGCTTTCTTT
TRBJ1-6	NA	TRBD1	TRBV20-1	14	CSALGQGANSPLHF	TGCAGTGCCCTTGGACAGGGGGCGAATTCACCCCTCCACTTT